A selection of T cell receptor beta chains follows, all from one sample in a study of T-cell memory formation after mild COVID-19. TCRdb reanalysed the 5' RACE reads using MiXCR and keeps one entry per CDR3 protein. The data contain fewer than 650,000 distinct CDR3 sequences, about a fifth of them singletons. Sequencing was performed on PBMCs or a T cell subset sorted from them (not recorded which). These receptors all come from an adult woman who had mild COVID-19 (a few samples of this study predate the infection). Cell type and time point are not known. The CDR3 runs from the conserved cysteine through the conserved F or W. Each record gives: J gene, D gene, V gene, clone size, CDR3 DNA, CDR3 protein. D genes are given only for firm matches. Where a row states a size, it is once, few, many or the class of an expanded clone; other rows omit it.

>TRBJ2-1|TRBD2|TRBV12-3/TRBV12-4|-
TGTGCCAGCAGTCCCCCCGGGGCGGGAGAGGGGAATGAGCAGTTCTTC
CASSPPGAGEGNEQFF
>TRBJ1-1|-|TRBV6-1|-
TGTGCCAGCACAGGGTTTGAGAAGTTAGCTTTCTTT
CASTGFEKLAFF
>TRBJ2-3|-|TRBV9|-
TGTGCCAGCAGCGCGGACTCACCAGATACGCAGTATTTT
CASSADSPDTQYF
>TRBJ1-6|TRBD1|TRBV12-3/TRBV12-4|few
TGTGCCAGCAGTCTCGACAGGGGAGGGTCACCCCTCCACTTT
CASSLDRGGSPLHF
>TRBJ2-7|-|TRBV19|-
TGTGCCAGTAGTATTCGGGGTACATACGAGCAGTACTTC
CASSIRGTYEQYF
>TRBJ1-4|TRBD1|TRBV14|many
TGTGCCAGCAGCCCGGACAGGGGGAATGAAAAACTGTTTTTT
CASSPDRGNEKLFF
>TRBJ1-1|TRBD1|TRBV27|many
TGTGCCAGCAGTTTAACGGACAGGGGGAACACTGAAGCTTTCTTT
CASSLTDRGNTEAFF
>TRBJ1-1|TRBD1|TRBV9|few
TGTGCCAGCAGCGTAGCGGGACAGGGACTAACTGAAGCTTTCTTT
CASSVAGQGLTEAFF
>TRBJ2-6|-|TRBV12-3/TRBV12-4|-
TGTGCCAGCACCCGAAGGACAGCCTTAACCTCTGGGGCCAACGTCCTGACTTTC
CASTRRTALTSGANVLTF
>TRBJ2-7|TRBD1|TRBV7-8|-
TGTGCCAGCAGCAACTCCGGGACAGGCTACGAGCAGTACTTC
CASSNSGTGYEQYF
>TRBJ2-5|-|TRBV19|-
TGTGCCAGTACCCCCTGGCCACGGGGGCTGGAAGAGACCCAGTACTTC
CASTPWPRGLEETQYF
>TRBJ2-3|-|TRBV24-1|many
TGTGCCACCAGTGATCCCGGACAGATCACAGATACGCAGTATTTT
CATSDPGQITDTQYF
>TRBJ2-7|-|TRBV7-9|-
TGTGCCAGCAGCTTGGAGGGGACGATCACCTACGAGCAGTACTTC
CASSLEGTITYEQYF
>TRBJ2-1|-|TRBV5-1|-
TGCGCCAGCAGCCGAGGGTGGGAAATTCTGAATGAGCAGTTCTTC
CASSRGWEILNEQFF
>TRBJ2-1|-|TRBV5-1|-
TGCGCCAGCAGCTTGGCCGATTGGACTCCAGGGAATGAGCAGTTCTTC
CASSLADWTPGNEQFF
>TRBJ2-1|-|TRBV9|few
TGTGCCAGCAGCGTGGACAGGTTGGTCGGGAGCAATGAGCAGTTCTTC
CASSVDRLVGSNEQFF
>TRBJ1-5|-|TRBV6-5|few
TGTGCCAGCAGTTACTCGGGGCAGGGCCTAACTCAGCATTTT
CASSYSGQGLTQHF
>TRBJ2-7|-|TRBV6-1|-
TGTGCCAGCAGTGAAGAGGTGGGGGCTTATGAGCAGTACTTC
CASSEEVGAYEQYF
>TRBJ2-3|-|TRBV29-1|-
TGCAGCGTTTCCGGGACCATCACAGATACGCAGTATTTT
CSVSGTITDTQYF
>TRBJ2-3|TRBD1|TRBV6-6|many
TGTGCCAGCAGCCGAGGACAGGCAGATACGCAGTATTTT
CASSRGQADTQYF
>TRBJ2-2|TRBD1|TRBV4-1|-
TGCGCCAGCAGCCTACGACAGGGGTCCGGGGAGCTGTTTTTT
CASSLRQGSGELFF
>TRBJ2-3|TRBD2|TRBV7-8|-
TGTGCCAGCAGCTTACCTAGCGGGGGGGGCGCAGATACGCAGTATTTT
CASSLPSGGGADTQYF
>TRBJ2-2|TRBD1|TRBV24-1|few
TGTGCCACCAGTGTTTCCGGACAGGGGAGCACCGGGGAGCTGTTTTTT
CATSVSGQGSTGELFF
>TRBJ1-4|-|TRBV27|-
TGTGCCAGCAGTTCGGGACTACGGAATGAAAAACTGTTTTTT
CASSSGLRNEKLFF